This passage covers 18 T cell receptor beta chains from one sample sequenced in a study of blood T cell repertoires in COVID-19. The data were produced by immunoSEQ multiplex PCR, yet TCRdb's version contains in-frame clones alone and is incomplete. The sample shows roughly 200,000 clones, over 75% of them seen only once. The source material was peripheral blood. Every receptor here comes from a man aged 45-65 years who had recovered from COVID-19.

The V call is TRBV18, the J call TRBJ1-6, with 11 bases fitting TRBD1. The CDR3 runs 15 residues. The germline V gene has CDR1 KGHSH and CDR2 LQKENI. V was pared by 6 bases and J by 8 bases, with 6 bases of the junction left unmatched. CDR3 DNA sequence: TGTGCCAGCTCCCCCCGGACAGGGGGCGATTCACCCCTCCACTTT. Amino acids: CASSPRTGGDSPLHF.

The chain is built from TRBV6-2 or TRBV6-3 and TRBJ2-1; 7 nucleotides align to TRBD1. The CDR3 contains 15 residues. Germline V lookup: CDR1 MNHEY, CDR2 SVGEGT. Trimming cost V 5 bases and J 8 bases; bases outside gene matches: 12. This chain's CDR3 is CASSPRQGTIHEQFF. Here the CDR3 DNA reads TGTGCCAGCAGTCCGCGACAGGGTACGATTCATGAGCAGTTCTTC.

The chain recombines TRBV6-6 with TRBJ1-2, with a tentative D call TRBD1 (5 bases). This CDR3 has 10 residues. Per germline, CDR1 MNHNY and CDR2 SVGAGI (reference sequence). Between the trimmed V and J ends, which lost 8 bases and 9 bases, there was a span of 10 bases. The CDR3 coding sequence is TGTGCCAGCGGGGCTGTGAGCTACACCTTC. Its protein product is CASGAVSYTF.

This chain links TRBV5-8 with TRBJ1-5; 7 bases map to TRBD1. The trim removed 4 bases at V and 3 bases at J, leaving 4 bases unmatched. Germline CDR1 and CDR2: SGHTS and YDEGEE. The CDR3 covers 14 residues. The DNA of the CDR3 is TGTGCCAGCAGCCTAGGACAGGCCAATCAGCCCCAGCATTTT. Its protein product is CASSLGQANQPQHF.

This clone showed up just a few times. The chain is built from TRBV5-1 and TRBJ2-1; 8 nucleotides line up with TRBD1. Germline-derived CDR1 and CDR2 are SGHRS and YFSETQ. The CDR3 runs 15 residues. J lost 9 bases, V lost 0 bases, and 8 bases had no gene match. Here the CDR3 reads CASSLEGRGLGEQFF. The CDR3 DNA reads TGCGCCAGCAGCTTGGAAGGCAGGGGGCTAGGTGAGCAGTTCTTC. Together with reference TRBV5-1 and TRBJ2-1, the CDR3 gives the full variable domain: KAGVTQTPRYLIKTRGQQVTLSCSPISGHRSVSWYQQTPGQGLQFLFEYFSETQRNKGNFPGRFSGRQFSNSRSEMNVSTLELGDSALYLCASSLEGRGLGEQFFGPGTRLTVL.

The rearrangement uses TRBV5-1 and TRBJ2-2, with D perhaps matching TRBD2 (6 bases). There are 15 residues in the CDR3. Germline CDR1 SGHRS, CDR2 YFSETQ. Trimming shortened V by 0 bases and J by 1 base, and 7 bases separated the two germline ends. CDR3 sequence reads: CASSLVSGNTGELFF. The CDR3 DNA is TGCGCCAGCAGCTTGGTTAGCGGGAACACCGGGGAGCTGTTTTTT. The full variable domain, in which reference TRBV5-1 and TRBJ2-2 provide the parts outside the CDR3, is KAGVTQTPRYLIKTRGQQVTLSCSPISGHRSVSWYQQTPGQGLQFLFEYFSETQRNKGNFPGRFSGRQFSNSRSEMNVSTLELGDSALYLCASSLVSGNTGELFFGEGSRLTVL.

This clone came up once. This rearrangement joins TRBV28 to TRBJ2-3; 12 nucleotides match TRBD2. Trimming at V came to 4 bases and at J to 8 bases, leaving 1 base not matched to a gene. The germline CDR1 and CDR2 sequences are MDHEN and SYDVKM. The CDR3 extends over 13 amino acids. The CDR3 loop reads CASSSGLAGTQYF. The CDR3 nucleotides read TGTGCCAGCAGTTCGGGACTAGCGGGTACGCAGTATTTT.

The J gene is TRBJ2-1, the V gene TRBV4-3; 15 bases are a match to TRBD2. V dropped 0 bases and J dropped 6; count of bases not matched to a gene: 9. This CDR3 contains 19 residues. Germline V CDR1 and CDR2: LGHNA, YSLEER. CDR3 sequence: CASSQDTGGLAGGINEQFF. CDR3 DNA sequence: TGCGCCAGCAGCCAAGATACGGGGGGACTAGCGGGAGGTATCAATGAGCAGTTCTTC.

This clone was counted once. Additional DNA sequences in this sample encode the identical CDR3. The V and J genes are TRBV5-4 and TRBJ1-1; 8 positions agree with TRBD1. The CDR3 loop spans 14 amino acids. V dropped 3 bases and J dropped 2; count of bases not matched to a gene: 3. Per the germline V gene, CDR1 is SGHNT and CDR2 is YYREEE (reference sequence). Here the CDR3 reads CASSSGQGNTEAFF. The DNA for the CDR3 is TGTGCCAGCAGCTCCGGACAGGGTAACACTGAAGCTTTCTTT.

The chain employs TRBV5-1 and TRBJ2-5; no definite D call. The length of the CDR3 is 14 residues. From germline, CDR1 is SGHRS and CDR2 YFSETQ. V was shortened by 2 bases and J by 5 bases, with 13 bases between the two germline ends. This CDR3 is CASSFWAERETQYF. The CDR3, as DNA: TGCGCCAGCAGCTTCTGGGCCGAAAGGGAGACCCAGTACTTC.

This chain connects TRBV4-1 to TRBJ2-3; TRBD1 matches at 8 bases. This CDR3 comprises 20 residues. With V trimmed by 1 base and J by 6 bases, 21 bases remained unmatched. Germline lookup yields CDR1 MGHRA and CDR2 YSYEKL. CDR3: CASSQVPGTGPPHPRDTQYF. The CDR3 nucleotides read TGCGCCAGCAGCCAAGTACCGGGGACAGGACCGCCGCATCCACGTGATACGCAGTATTTT.

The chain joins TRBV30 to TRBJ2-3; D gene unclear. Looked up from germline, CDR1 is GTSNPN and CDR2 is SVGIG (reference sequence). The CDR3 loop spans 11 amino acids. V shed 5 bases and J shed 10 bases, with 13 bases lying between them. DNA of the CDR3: TGTGCCTGGGTCTTAGCTTTATCGCAGTATTTT. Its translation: CAWVLALSQYF.

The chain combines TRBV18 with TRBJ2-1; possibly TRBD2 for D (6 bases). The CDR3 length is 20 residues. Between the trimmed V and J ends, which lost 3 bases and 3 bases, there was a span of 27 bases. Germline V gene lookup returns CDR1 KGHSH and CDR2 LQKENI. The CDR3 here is CASSPRSPNLLAGIYNEQFF. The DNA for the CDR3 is TGTGCCAGCTCACCCCGATCTCCTAACCTCCTCGCGGGGATCTACAATGAGCAGTTCTTC.

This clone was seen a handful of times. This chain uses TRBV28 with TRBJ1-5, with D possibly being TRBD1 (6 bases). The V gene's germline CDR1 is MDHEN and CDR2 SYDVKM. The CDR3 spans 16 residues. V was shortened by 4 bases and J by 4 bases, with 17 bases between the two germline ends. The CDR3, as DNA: TGTGCCAGCAGTTCGCCACAGGGACACCAAAATCAGCCCCAGCATTTT. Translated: CASSSPQGHQNQPQHF. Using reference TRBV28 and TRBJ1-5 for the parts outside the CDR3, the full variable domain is DVKVTQSSRYLVKRTGEKVFLECVQDMDHENMFWYRQDPGLGLRLIYFSYDVKMKEKGDIPEGYSVSREKKERFSLILESASTNQTSMYLCASSSPQGHQNQPQHFGDGTRLSIL.

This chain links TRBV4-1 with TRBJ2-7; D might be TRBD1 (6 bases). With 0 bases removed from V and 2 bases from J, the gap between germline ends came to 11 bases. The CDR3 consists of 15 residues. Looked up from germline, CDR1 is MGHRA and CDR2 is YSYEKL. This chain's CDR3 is CASSQDGGPAYEQYF. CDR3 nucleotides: TGCGCCAGCAGCCAAGATGGGGGCCCAGCCTACGAGCAGTACTTC.

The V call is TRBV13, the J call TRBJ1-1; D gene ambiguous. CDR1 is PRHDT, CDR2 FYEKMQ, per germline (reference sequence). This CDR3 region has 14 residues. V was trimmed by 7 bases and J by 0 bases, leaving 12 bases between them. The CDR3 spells CASIILSVNTEAFF. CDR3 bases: TGTGCCAGCATAATTCTGTCTGTGAACACTGAAGCTTTCTTT.

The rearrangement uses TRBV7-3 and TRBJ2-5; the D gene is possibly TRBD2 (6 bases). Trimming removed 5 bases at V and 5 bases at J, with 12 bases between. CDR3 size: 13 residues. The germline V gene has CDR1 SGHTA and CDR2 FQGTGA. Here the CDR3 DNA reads TGTGCCAGCAGCCCGCGCAGCGGGGAGACCCAGTACTTC. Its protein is CASSPRSGETQYF.

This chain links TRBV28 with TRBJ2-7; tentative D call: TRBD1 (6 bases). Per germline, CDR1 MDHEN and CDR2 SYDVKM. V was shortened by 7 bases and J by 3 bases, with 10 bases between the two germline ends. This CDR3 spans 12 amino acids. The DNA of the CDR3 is TGTGCCAGCAAACTACAGGGCTACGAGCAGTACTTC. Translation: CASKLQGYEQYF.